This entry features one T cell receptor (beta chain) sequence. A few counts support this clone. Its antigen has not been determined. Base qualities are missing; no much larger clone stands one base away. These data come from a study of shared clonotypes between healthy human individuals (TCRdb year 2020). Notes on the research overall: The cohort included three men and a couple of women between 18 and 49 years of age. To increase sequencing depth and limit assay-specific biases, different laboratories used diverse techniques to prepare libraries and sequence TCR repertoires. The study deeply sequenced blood TCR repertoires of five healthy adults to estimate repertoire size and the extent of clonotype sharing between individuals. Between about 0.85 and 9.5 billion PBMCs per donor were obtained by leukapheresis.

The paper's findings and limits, for the study overall: The small number of donors limited the genetic and exposure-history diversity represented. Based on pairwise subsampling, the degree of clonotype sharing among donors was expected to be affected by sequencing depth. Sampling was restricted to blood, and TCR repertoires in tissue are likely to differ from TCR repertoires in blood.

The donors were healthy, HIV-negative adults who had no recently reported acute infections or vaccinations. Every donor was a Caucasian adult residing in Nashville, Tennessee, USA. For unsorted samples, about 85 million PBMCs were counted and genomic DNA was extracted with the QIAamp DNA Blood Mini kit. Blood was obtained by leukapheresis, after which PBMCs were separated by Ficoll-Histopaque density gradient centrifugation and cryopreserved in liquid nitrogen vapor phase. Cut back by 5 bases and 3 bases, the V and J ends lie 7 bases apart. CDR3 length: 12 amino acids, cysteine to phenylalanine. Only CDR3 DNA remains: 36 bases, in frame from the first base. The germline V gene (reference sequence) specifies LNHNV as CDR1 and YYDKDF as CDR2. Using the deep immunoSEQ assay, TCR CDR3 regions were amplified from genomic DNA by multiplex PCR. Genomic DNA extracted from each cell subset was distributed evenly over all wells of several immunoSEQ 96-well plates, and each plate served as one replicate. Each replicate PCR for unsorted PBMC received roughly 300 ng genomic DNA, equal to tens of thousands of T cell genomes. Unsorted PBMC genomic DNA was sequenced across ten immunoSEQ deep assay plates. The purified libraries were quantified using a Qubit 3.0 fluorometer, sized with a Bioanalyzer 2100, and then quantified again using the KAPA Library Quantification kit. Every immunoSEQ 96-well plate was sequenced on a dedicated single-read 150-cycle Illumina NextSeq 550 flow cell. Regarding the original processing steps: Because the immunoSEQ output held only junctional sequences and lacked quality scores, the filtering could not match the filtering applied to full-length reads. Sequences were annotated with PyIR, a Python wrapper for IgBLAST v1.9, using IMGT germline references to assign V/J genes and CDR3. Reads were filtered out if the reads had weak V/J assignments (E-value above 1e-6), no CDR3, stop codons, out-of-frame junctions, or ambiguous translated residues. A V3J clonotype was defined by an identical inferred V gene, J gene, and CDR3 amino acid sequence. Percentage overlap between repertoires was calculated by dividing the number of shared unique clonotypes by the size of the smaller repertoire. RTK rarefaction, the Chao1 estimator, and Recon v2.1 estimates of unobserved clonotypes were used to assess repertoire richness. Entries here come from immuneACCESS through TCRdb and include only in-frame sequences with V and J called. Some clones fail to appear in such tables; in the studies checked, an unresolved V gene covers under half of the shortfall, and the cause of the remainder is unknown. D and trimming come from the DNA, and the V and J calls and clone size come from that table. The sample table lists about 480,000 clones, more than 65% of them with a count of one. Over 10% of the sample comes from the top ten.

Sequencing was performed on PBMCs. The chain uses TRBV15 and TRBJ1-1; the D gene identity is not certain. This receptor was taken from a woman aged 40-49 years in good health. Some clones in this sample may be carry-over from other donors' samples. The bases read TGTGCCACCAGCTATTGGTACACTGAAGCTTTCTTT. Its protein reads: CATSYWYTEAFF.